This T cell receptor (beta chain) comes out of a study of OX40 agonist ivuxolimab in advanced cancers. Study-level results: Both CD4+ and CD8+ T cell populations in blood had undergone clonal expansion by week 6 at 0.1 to 3.0 mg/kg. Averaging showed that CD8+ T cells had more expanded clones than CD4+ did.

Regarding this clone: The antigen remains undetermined.

The method was immunoSEQ multiplex PCR; TCRdb's version includes in-frame clones alone and lacks a portion of them. Of tens of thousands of clones listed, approximately 92% are singletons. The CDR3 contains 16 residues. Germline CDR1 MGHRA, CDR2 YSYEKL. V lost 1 base and J 0 bases, leaving 10 bases between the germline ends. The specimen comprised CD4+ or CD8+ T cells sorted from blood, sampled in a trial of the OX40 agonist ivuxolimab. The clonotype was recovered from an adult with an advanced solid tumor such as melanoma, head and neck, liver or kidney cancer. The J gene is TRBJ2-1, the V gene TRBV4-1; D not certain. This CDR3 is CASSQVDIFSYNEQFF. In DNA, the CDR3 is TGCGCCAGCAGCCAAGTCGACATCTTCTCCTACAATGAGCAGTTCTTC.